A single sample gave rise to the 2 T cell receptor beta chains below, sequenced in a study of regulatory T cells in long-lasting Graves disease. Construction of the TCR beta libraries employed iRepertoire HTBI primers in conjunction with Arm-PCR of CDR3 regions. Each CDR3 protein is one row after TCRdb ran MiXCR on the multiplex PCR reads. Of hundreds of thousands of distinct CDR3 sequences in the sample, about 13% are singletons; the top ten hold roughly a tenth. As to time point: newly diagnosed GD, antithyroid drugs for less than 3 months. Extracted PBMC RNA gave rise to the TCR library. This sample also appeared in a second study, on T cells in Graves' hyperthyroidism and ophthalmopathy.

Source: peripheral blood mononuclear cells (PBMCs), taken at new diagnosis, from a patient treated with antithyroid drugs. These receptors came from a man in his thirties or forties with Graves disease.

This clonotype was counted many times. The V call is TRBV11-2, the J call TRBJ2-7; 9 bases agree with TRBD2. Germline loops: CDR1 SGHAT, CDR2 FQNNGV. The V gene end was trimmed by 4 bases and the J gene end by 4 bases; junction bases not matched to a gene: 5. The CDR3 has 14 amino acids. CDR3 loop: CASSSTSGVYEQYF. The CDR3 bases are TGTGCCAGCAGCTCGACTAGCGGAGTGTACGAGCAGTACTTC.

J is TRBJ2-1 and V is TRBV3-1; TRBD2 matches 11 bases. This CDR3 is 16 amino acids long. The trim removed 2 bases at V and 4 bases at J, leaving 4 bases unmatched. Germline CDR1 reads LGHDT; CDR2 reads YNNKEL (reference sequence). The CDR3 DNA reads as TGTGCCAGCAGCCAAAGACTAGCGGGATCGTACAATGAGCAGTTCTTC. This translates into CASSQRLAGSYNEQFF.